This entry lists 25 T cell receptor beta chains sequenced from one sample in a study of human T cells and chemical hapten exposure. One entry per CDR3 protein results from TCRdb running MiXCR on the RACE reads. The table lists 150,000 to 200,000 distinct CDR3 sequences, roughly 15% of them singletons. As to time point: patch test 1, 2 weeks after DPC sensitization. Described treatment: therapeutic diphenylcyclopropenone sensitization with weekly scalp DPC. The sequencing used whole blood, collected in connection with sensitization to the hapten diphenylcyclopropenone (DPC). The receptors here all came from a woman in her thirties with alopecia areata. Some clones in this sample may be carry-over from other donors' samples.

The V gene is TRBV29-1, the J gene TRBJ2-6; D call uncertain. Germline V lookup: CDR1 SQVTM, CDR2 ANQGSEA. The CDR3 loop spans 14 amino acids. Trimming took off 2 bases at V and 0 bases at J, with 5 bases between the two ends. The CDR3 region has the DNA TGCAGCGTTGAATCCGTCTCTGGGGCCAACGTCCTGACTTTC. This sequence encodes CSVESVSGANVLTF.

The chain carries TRBV28 and TRBJ2-5, with D possibly being TRBD2 (6 bases). Trimming shortened V by 6 bases and J by 7 bases, and 21 bases separated the two germline ends. Germline V gives CDR1 MDHEN, CDR2 SYDVKM. This CDR3 is 15 amino acids long. The CDR3 region is CASRGIAAREGTQYF. Written as DNA, the CDR3 is TGTGCCAGCAGAGGCATAGCGGCGCGAGAGGGGACCCAGTACTTC.

The V gene is TRBV3-1, the J gene TRBJ2-3; D remains ambiguous. Trimming stripped 0 bases from V and 4 bases from J, with 8 bases between. Germline V gene sequence: CDR1 LGHDT, CDR2 YNNKEL (reference sequence). This CDR3 has 14 residues. Here the CDR3 DNA reads TGTGCCAGCAGCCAAGATTGGGCAGCAGATACGCAGTATTTT. As protein: CASSQDWAADTQYF.

This clonotype was observed a handful of times. The rearrangement joins TRBV4-3 to TRBJ2-2; TRBD2 agrees at 7 bases. Germline V CDR1 and CDR2: LGHNA, YSLEER. Trimming cost V 1 base and J 5 bases; bases outside gene matches: 4. This CDR3 contains 15 residues. In DNA form, the CDR3 reads TGCGCCAGCAGCCAAGGCGGGGGAGATACCGGGGAGCTGTTTTTT. Protein product: CASSQGGGDTGELFF.

This clonotype was seen more than once but under ten times. V and J are TRBV29-1 and TRBJ2-3, with 9 bases identical to TRBD1. With V trimmed by 6 bases and J by 3 bases, 13 bases remained unmatched. Germline V gene sequence: CDR1 SQVTM, CDR2 ANQGSEA. The CDR3 runs 16 residues. CDR3: CSVNKMDRGMTDTQYF. The DNA for the CDR3 is TGCAGCGTAAACAAGATGGACAGGGGAATGACAGATACGCAGTATTTT.

This clonotype was picked up many times. This chain uses TRBV29-1 with TRBJ2-7; no firm D call. The CDR3 totals 15 residues. The germline V gene has CDR1 SQVTM and CDR2 ANQGSEA. Between the trimmed V and J ends, which lost 4 bases and 4 bases, there was a span of 20 bases. CDR3 amino acids: CSVGSVGFGPYEQYF. CDR3 nucleotide sequence: TGCAGCGTTGGTTCAGTCGGATTCGGGCCTTACGAGCAGTACTTC.

J is TRBJ2-3 and V is TRBV28; D is undetermined. Deletions cut 8 bases from V and 2 bases from J, with 11 bases between. Germline CDR1 and CDR2: MDHEN and SYDVKM. The CDR3 runs 13 residues. CDR3 bases: TGTGCCAGCCAAGGTGATATCACAGATACGCAGTATTTT. Protein product: CASQGDITDTQYF.

This clonotype was counted at least ten times. The J gene is TRBJ1-5, the V gene TRBV28; D remains ambiguous. Germline V gene lookup returns CDR1 MDHEN and CDR2 SYDVKM. The V end lost 2 bases, the J end lost 1 base, and 9 bases lay between the germline ends. The CDR3 consists of 15 residues. Written as DNA, the CDR3 is TGTGCCAGCAGTTTAATCCAGGTCAGCAATCAGCCCCAGCATTTT. Translation: CASSLIQVSNQPQHF.

This clonotype was counted ten times or more. The V gene is TRBV4-2, the J gene TRBJ1-3; 7 nucleotides align to TRBD1. The CDR3 loop spans 18 amino acids. J was trimmed by 2 bases and V by 0 bases; bases with no gene match: 10. The germline CDR1 and CDR2 sequences are LGHNA and YNFKEQ. DNA for the CDR3: TGTGCCAGCAGCCAAGAGACTTCCCCAGGGGGGACTGGAAACACCATATATTTT. Translation gives CASSQETSPGGTGNTIYF.

V usage is TRBV7-2 and J usage is TRBJ1-6; 8 nucleotides agree with TRBD1. This CDR3 is 16 amino acids long. V was clipped by 4 bases and J by 9 bases; unmatched bases: 11. The V gene's germline CDR1 is SGHTA and CDR2 FQGNSA. The CDR3, as DNA: TGTGCCAGCAGCTCGAACCGGGACAGGCTTAGTTCACCCCTCCACTTT. Translated: CASSSNRDRLSSPLHF.

In this sample, this clonotype turned up many times. The chain recombines TRBV27 with TRBJ1-1, with D hard to call. The CDR3 is 13 residues long. Deletions cut 3 bases from V and 1 base from J, with 6 bases between. Germline-derived CDR1 and CDR2 are MNHEY and SMNVEV (reference sequence). CDR3 residues: CASSLQQNTEAFF. CDR3 nucleotide sequence: TGTGCCAGCAGTTTGCAACAGAACACTGAAGCTTTCTTT.

This clonotype occurred a few times. V is TRBV29-1 and J is TRBJ2-2; D unresolved. V was shortened by 5 bases and J by 2 bases, with 6 bases between the two germline ends. CDR1 SQVTM and CDR2 ANQGSEA come from the germline V gene. This CDR3 has 12 residues. The CDR3 coding sequence is TGCAGCGTTCGATCTAACACCGGGGAGCTGTTTTTT. Translated: CSVRSNTGELFF.

There are a few counts of this clonotype. The chain uses TRBV27 and TRBJ2-1; D is perhaps TRBD1 (6 bases). Germline V gives CDR1 MNHEY, CDR2 SMNVEV (reference sequence). The CDR3 is 15 residues long. V gave up 2 bases and J gave up 0 bases, with 8 bases separating them. CDR3 loop: CASSLSRGSYNEQFF. The DNA of the CDR3 is TGTGCCAGCAGTTTAAGCAGGGGCTCCTACAATGAGCAGTTCTTC.

The table lists this clonotype with a few counts. This chain joins TRBV5-4 and TRBJ1-1; D may be TRBD1 (5 bases). The CDR3 consists of 15 residues. V shed 0 bases and J shed 3 bases, with 12 bases lying between them. CDR1 SGHNT and CDR2 YYREEE come from the germline V gene (reference sequence). The CDR3 coding sequence is TGTGCCAGCAGCTTGGGACAGCAAAAAGACACTGAAGCTTTCTTT. This codes for CASSLGQQKDTEAFF.

This clonotype has just a few counts. The V call is TRBV28, the J call TRBJ2-7; 7 positions match TRBD1. The CDR3 consists of 15 residues. Germline trimming cut 5 bases from V and 1 base from J; bases unmatched to any gene: 8. The germline CDR1 and CDR2 sequences are MDHEN and SYDVKM. CDR3 region: CASSASGQLSYEQYF. Here the CDR3 DNA reads TGTGCCAGCAGTGCCTCGGGACAGCTTTCCTACGAGCAGTACTTC.

This clonotype was observed many times. J is TRBJ1-1 and V is TRBV5-6; TRBD1 matches 10 bases. Unmatched junction bases numbered 3, after V lost 4 bases and J lost 3 bases. Per the germline V gene, CDR1 is SGHDT and CDR2 is YYEEEE. The CDR3 totals 14 residues. The CDR3 bases are TGTGCCAGCAGCCCGGGACAGGGGCACACTGAAGCTTTCTTT. This encodes CASSPGQGHTEAFF. Drawing the rest from reference TRBV5-6 and TRBJ1-1, the complete variable domain is DAGVTQSPTHLIKTRGQQVTLRCSPKSGHDTVSWYQQALGQGPQFIFQYYEEEERQRGNFPDRFSGHQFPNYSSELNVNALLLGDSALYLCASSPGQGHTEAFFGQGTRLTVV.

This clonotype was seen only a few times. The chain carries TRBV7-6 and TRBJ2-1; no clear D. Germline CDR1 is SGHVS and CDR2 is FNYEAQ. There are 14 residues in the CDR3. Deletions cut 0 bases from V and 3 bases from J, with 6 bases between. CDR3 sequence: CASSLAANYNEQFF. The CDR3 coding sequence is TGTGCCAGCAGCTTAGCCGCTAACTACAATGAGCAGTTCTTC.

In its sample, this clonotype was seen a few times. CDR3 protein: CASSRGTGGNAGSNQPQHF. The CDR3 DNA reads TGTGCCAGCAGCCGAGGGACAGGGGGGAATGCAGGGAGCAATCAGCCCCAGCATTTT. This chain uses TRBV6-6 with TRBJ1-5; 11 nucleotides align to TRBD1. Losses at the gene ends were 6 bases for V and 1 base for J; bases not matched to a gene: 14. The CDR3 consists of 19 residues. Germline lookup yields CDR1 MNHNY and CDR2 SVGAGI (reference sequence).

This clonotype has at least ten counts. V and J are TRBV4-2 and TRBJ2-5; the match to TRBD2 covers 11 bases. Germline V gene sequence: CDR1 LGHNA, CDR2 YNFKEQ. The CDR3 loop spans 17 amino acids. The V and J ends lost 3 bases and 1 base, in that order; junction bases with no gene match: 7. CDR3 sequence: CASSQRASGGFQETQYF. CDR3 nucleotides: TGTGCCAGCAGCCAGAGGGCTAGCGGGGGGTTCCAAGAGACCCAGTACTTC.

Details on this clonotype: This sequence may be a read error, since a much larger clone differs from it by one base. V gene TRBV29-1 combines with J gene TRBJ2-2; a possible D gene is TRBD2 (5 bases). Germline CDR1 is SQVTM and CDR2 is ANQGSEA. The CDR3 spans 13 residues. The DNA for the CDR3 is TGCAGCGTTGACGCCCAGAACACCGGGGAGCCGTTTTTT. Translating gives CSVDAQNTGEPFF.

The chain carries TRBV4-3 and TRBJ2-3, with 7 positions matching TRBD2. J was trimmed by 0 bases and V by 0 bases; bases with no gene match: 6. Germline CDR1 is LGHNA and CDR2 is YSLEER. The CDR3 totals 17 residues. CDR3 DNA sequence: TGCGCCAGCAGCCAAGAGGCGCTAGCGGCTAGCACAGATACGCAGTATTTT. Translating it yields CASSQEALAASTDTQYF.

This clonotype was detected only a few times. For the CDR3, the DNA is TGTGCCAGCAGCTTAGTTGGGGGGTACCAAGAGACCCAGTACTTC. Amino acids: CASSLVGGYQETQYF. J is TRBJ2-5 and V is TRBV7-8, with a possible D match to TRBD2 (6 bases). The germline CDR1 and CDR2 sequences are SGHVS and FQNEAQ. The V and J ends lost 1 base and 0 bases respectively, with 9 bases between them. The length of the CDR3 is 15 residues.

This clonotype was found a few times. This sequence joins TRBV20-1 and TRBJ1-3, with D tentatively TRBD1 (6 bases). Germline CDR1 and CDR2: DFQATT and SNEGSKA (reference sequence). Trimming cost V 2 bases and J 3 bases, with 8 bases left between them. This CDR3 has 13 residues. In DNA, the CDR3 is TGCAGTGCTAGAACAGGGATTGGAAACACCATATATTTT. Protein sequence: CSARTGIGNTIYF.

There are many counts of this clonotype. The chain couples TRBV29-1 to TRBJ1-4, with 9 positions matching TRBD1. Germline lookup yields CDR1 SQVTM and CDR2 ANQGSEA. The V gene end was trimmed by 3 bases and the J gene end by 8 bases; junction bases not matched to a gene: 4. The CDR3 covers 13 residues. This chain's CDR3 is CSVEGQGSEKLFF. CDR3 DNA: TGCAGCGTTGAGGGACAGGGTAGCGAAAAACTGTTTTTT.

There are a few counts of this clonotype. Written as DNA, the CDR3 is TGTGCCAGCTCACCACCGTCAGGCTGGCAAGAGACCCAGTACTTC. Amino acid sequence: CASSPPSGWQETQYF. V is TRBV18 and J is TRBJ2-5; D not resolved. The V gene lost 0 bases and the J gene lost 2 bases, with 10 bases spanning the gap. Germline lookup yields CDR1 KGHSH and CDR2 LQKENI. This CDR3 has 15 amino acids. The complete variable domain, with remaining parts taken from reference TRBV18 and TRBJ2-5, reads NAGVMQNPRHLVRRRGQEARLRCSPMKGHSHVYWYRQLPEEGLKFMVYLQKENIIDESGMPKERFSAEFPKEGPSILRIQQVVRGDSAAYFCASSPPSGWQETQYFGPGTRLLVL.